This T cell receptor (beta chain) was profiled in a study of blood T cell repertoires in COVID-19 (dated by TCRdb to 2020 to 2022). As for the study more broadly: Collaborator samples came from the United States, Italy and Spain and covered acute and convalescent phases of COVID-19. The prospective study material was composed of cDNA or gDNA derived from T cells, B-cell-depleted T cells, or PBMCs. Subjects who had been exposed to COVID-19, were actively infected with it, or had recovered from it provided the deeply sampled blood TCRbeta repertoires that made up the dataset. A freely available public database, intended as a resource for researchers studying the immune response to SARS-CoV-2, is where the repertoires were released. Samples were obtained from the ongoing ImmuneRACE study (first 160 participants) and from 1,200 or so subjects provided by 6 global collaborators. A de-identified subject ID, COVID-19 status, age in years and sex were almost always included in the sample metadata. Where available, HLA class I and class II types were obtained from metadata supplied by the sample provider rather than from assay-based typing.

What the study reported, not specific to this receptor: The amount of clinical and demographic metadata varied by source and participant and was provided uncurated.

The trim is 8 bases for V and 4 bases for J, with a gap of 21 bases between the germline ends. The CDR3, from cysteine to phenylalanine, totals 15 residues. Only the CDR3 DNA stays, 45 bases, in frame from base 1. CDR1 and CDR2 (MNHNS, SASEGT) derive from the germline V gene. With respect to this clone: The antigen it binds to is not known. The sample holds no much larger clone one base away, and base qualities are not on file.

One collaborating source in Seattle enrolled patients during active infection and followed them longitudinally through the course of disease. The collaborating institutions used their own protocols to collect whole blood in K2EDTA tubes. For TCRbeta analysis, collaborator samples were shipped as frozen whole blood, as isolated PBMCs, or as DNA extracted from either sample type. The immunoSEQ Assay, a bias-controlled multiplex PCR, was used to amplify TCRbeta CDR3 regions from genomic DNA. Per the source publication's procedure: The number of nucleated cells in each sample was estimated by amplification of reference gene primers within the assay. Sequence reads were collapsed and filtered to measure the absolute abundance of every unique TCRbeta CDR3 rearrangement. For each sample, productive Simpson clonality was calculated as the square root of Simpson's diversity index over productive rearrangements. What TCRdb holds here is the immuneACCESS table cut down to in-frame rearrangements. Part of the clones is not present; checked against another copy, under half of the missing clones reflect an unresolved V gene, and the others are unexplained. The V and J calls and the clone size are those of that table, but D and trimming were determined from the DNA. In all, the sample holds over 150,000 clones, and more than 70% of those were seen once. The top ten constitute over 15% of the sample.

This chain joins TRBV6-1 to TRBJ2-7; the D segment cannot be called with confidence. The sample comprised peripheral blood. This clonotype originated in a man aged 50 or older with COVID-19, enrolled during active disease. The sequenced DNA: TGTGCCAGCTCACCTGAGAGGTTTGGTGGGTACGAGCAGTACTTC. This codes for CASSPERFGGYEQYF.